The sequence of this TCR beta chain was determined in a study of shared clonotypes between healthy human individuals. Study summary: CD4 naive and memory got three plates each, CD8 naive two, CD8 memory one. General study points: Sequencing depth was expected to influence donor clonotype sharing.

This clone was seen more than once but under ten times. Its antigen is currently unknown. Using immunoSEQ multiplex PCR, the repertoire was profiled, and TCRdb retains in-frame clones only, with some absent. Of under 2,000,000 clones in the sample, about 95% were seen once. The V gene's germline CDR1 is LNHDA and CDR2 SQIVND (reference sequence). CDR3 length: 15 residues. Trimming left V 5 bases short and J 0 bases short, with 11 bases between. CD45RO-negative CD8 cells positively selected for CCR7 made up the naive population, which excluded terminally differentiated effector memory CD45RA+ cells. This chain joins TRBV19 and TRBJ1-5; D unresolved. Sequencing was done on a sample of naive CD8+ T cells sorted from blood. The sequence derives from a man between 18 and 29 years old in good health. The CDR3 DNA reads TGTGCCAGTAGTGGAACAGCTTATAGCAATCAGCCCCAGCATTTT. It codes for CASSGTAYSNQPQHF.